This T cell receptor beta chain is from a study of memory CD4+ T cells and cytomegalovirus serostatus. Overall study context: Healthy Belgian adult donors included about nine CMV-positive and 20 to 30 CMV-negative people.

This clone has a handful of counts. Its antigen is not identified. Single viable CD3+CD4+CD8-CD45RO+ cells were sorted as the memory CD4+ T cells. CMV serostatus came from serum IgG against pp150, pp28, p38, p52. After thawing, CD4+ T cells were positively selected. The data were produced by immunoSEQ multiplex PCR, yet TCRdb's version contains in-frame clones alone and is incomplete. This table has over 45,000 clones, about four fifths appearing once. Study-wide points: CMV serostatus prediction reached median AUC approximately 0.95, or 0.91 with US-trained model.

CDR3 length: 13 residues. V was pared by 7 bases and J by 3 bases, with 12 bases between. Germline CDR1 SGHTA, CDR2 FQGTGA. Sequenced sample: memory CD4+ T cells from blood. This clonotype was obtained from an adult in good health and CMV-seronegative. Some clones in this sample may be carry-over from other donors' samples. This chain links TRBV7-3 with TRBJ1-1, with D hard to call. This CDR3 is CASTRGRDTEAFF. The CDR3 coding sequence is TGTGCCAGCACCAGAGGTCGGGACACTGAAGCTTTCTTT.